These 18 T cell receptor beta chains were all obtained from the same sample, sequenced in a study of blood T cell repertoires in COVID-19. Clones were sequenced by immunoSEQ multiplex PCR, and TCRdb holds only the in-frame ones, with some missing. The data show about 110,000 clones, almost 80% seen once. The sequenced sample was peripheral blood. Receptor source: an elderly woman with active or convalescent COVID-19.

The chain combines TRBV3-1 (or the pseudogene TRBV3-2) with TRBJ2-5; no reliable D call. V dropped 5 bases and J dropped 5 bases, with 18 bases sitting between them. There are 15 residues in the CDR3. CDR1 and CDR2 from the germline V gene are LGHDT and YNNKEL (reference sequence). CDR3 amino acids: CASSAFLGVEETQYF. The CDR3 region has the DNA TGTGCCAGCAGCGCTTTTTTGGGCGTCGAGGAGACCCAGTACTTC.

This clone was seen a few times. V gene TRBV5-1 combines with J gene TRBJ2-4, with 7 positions matching TRBD1. Germline CDR1 and CDR2: SGHRS and YFSETQ. J was trimmed by 7 bases and V by 4 bases; bases with no gene match: 17. CDR3 length: 17 amino acids. The CDR3 is CASSRPSIKGARNIQYF. CDR3 in DNA: TGCGCCAGCAGCCGGCCGTCGATCAAGGGGGCGAGGAACATTCAGTACTTC.

The chain recombines TRBV27 with TRBJ2-1, with D perhaps matching TRBD1 (6 bases). This CDR3 contains 19 residues. The V and J ends lost 5 bases and 0 bases respectively, with 23 bases between them. Germline lookup yields CDR1 MNHEY and CDR2 SMNVEV (reference sequence). Here the CDR3 DNA reads TGTGCCAGCAGTGCTGACAGGCCAAGGCACGCGAGCTCCTACAATGAGCAGTTCTTC. It is translated as CASSADRPRHASSYNEQFF.

This clone was counted a single time. This chain uses TRBV19 with TRBJ2-5; 7 positions agree with TRBD2. Trimming removed 6 bases from V and 7 bases from J; junction bases left unmatched: 11. This CDR3 has 14 amino acids. Germline lookup yields CDR1 LNHDA and CDR2 SQIVND (reference sequence). The CDR3 coding sequence is TGTGCCAGTAGGGATAGCGGGCCCGACGGGACCCAGTACTTC. Amino acid sequence: CASRDSGPDGTQYF.

DNA of the CDR3: TGTGCCAGTAAAGCGTCAGGGGTAGGGGCGCCTGGCAAGAGCTCTGGGGCCAACGTCCTGACTTTC. Its protein is CASKASGVGAPGKSSGANVLTF. The J gene is TRBJ2-6, the V gene TRBV19, with a possible D match to TRBD1 (6 bases). Germline lookup yields CDR1 LNHDA and CDR2 SQIVND (reference sequence). V was shortened by 7 bases and J by 0 bases, with 31 bases between the two germline ends. The length of the CDR3 is 22 residues. The full variable domain, with the rest looked up from reference TRBV19 and TRBJ2-6, is DGGITQSPKYLFRKEGQNVTLSCEQNLNHDAMYWYRQDPGQGLRLIYYSQIVNDFQKGDIAEGYSVSREKKESFPLTVTSAQKNPTAFYLCASKASGVGAPGKSSGANVLTFGAGSRLTVL.

The gene calls are TRBV3-1 (or the pseudogene TRBV3-2) and TRBJ1-5; D gene uncertain. V dropped 1 base and J dropped 9 bases, with 22 bases sitting between them. The CDR3 runs to 17 residues. Germline lookup yields CDR1 LGHDT and CDR2 YNNKEL (reference sequence). This CDR3 is CASSQVQYNPTRWPQHF. The CDR3 DNA is TGTGCCAGCAGCCAAGTACAGTACAACCCGACAAGGTGGCCCCAGCATTTT.

This chain uses TRBV7-2 with TRBJ2-2, with D perhaps matching TRBD2 (6 bases). V lost 1 base to trimming and J lost 1 base, with 10 bases between them. The CDR3 has 16 amino acids. Germline assignment: CDR1 SGHTA and CDR2 FQGNSA. In DNA form, the CDR3 reads TGTGCCAGCAGCTTAGTGGGACTGCGGAACACCGGGGAGCTGTTTTTT. Translating it yields CASSLVGLRNTGELFF. Complete variable domain (other parts from reference TRBV7-2 and TRBJ2-2): GAGVSQSPSNKVTEKGKDVELRCDPISGHTALYWYRQSLGQGLEFLIYFQGNSAPDKSGLPSDRFSAERTGGSVSTLTIQRTQQEDSAVYLCASSLVGLRNTGELFFGEGSRLTVL.

The rearrangement links TRBV4-2 to TRBJ2-3; 7 bases map to TRBD2. The CDR3 extends over 16 amino acids. Per germline, CDR1 LGHNA and CDR2 YNFKEQ. V was clipped by 1 base and J by 5 bases; unmatched bases: 9. The CDR3: CASSQVGLAAQDTQYF. In DNA, the CDR3 is TGTGCCAGCAGCCAAGTAGGGCTAGCGGCGCAAGATACGCAGTATTTT.

This clone was counted once. V is TRBV27 and J is TRBJ2-7; D is possibly TRBD2 (5 bases). Trimming shortened V by 6 bases and J by 1 base, and 19 bases separated the two germline ends. The germline V gene has CDR1 MNHEY and CDR2 SMNVEV (reference sequence). The CDR3 runs to 16 residues. The DNA of the CDR3 is TGTGCCAGCAGCCCGTTGTTGGGCGGGTCTTCCTACGAGCAGTACTTC. Translated: CASSPLLGGSSYEQYF.

CDR3: CASSLAFYAPSGANVLTF. The DNA of the CDR3 is TGTGCCAGCAGCTTGGCGTTCTATGCCCCCTCTGGGGCCAACGTCCTGACTTTC. The V and J genes are TRBV5-6 and TRBJ2-6; no definite D call. CDR3 length: 18 residues. Germline V gene data show CDR1 as SGHDT and CDR2 as YYEEEE. V shed 0 bases and J shed 0 bases, with 13 bases lying between them.

This clone was counted a single time. The chain recombines TRBV7-9 with TRBJ2-1; TRBD1 aligns across 9 bases. Germline CDR1 is SEHNR and CDR2 is FQNEAQ (reference sequence). This CDR3 is built from 18 residues. Germline trimming cut 7 bases from V and 6 bases from J; bases unmatched to any gene: 19. The CDR3 nucleotides are TGTGCCAGCACCCCCCGGGGGATACGACAGGGGGAATCCAATGAGCAGTTCTTC. It yields the protein CASTPRGIRQGESNEQFF.

The V and J genes are TRBV2 and TRBJ2-7; 10 bases match TRBD2. The CDR3 is 16 residues long. Germline CDR1 reads SNHLY; CDR2 reads FYNNEI. V shed 5 bases, J shed 2 bases, and the junction held 9 bases outside the gene matches. The CDR3 reads CASSRAGTSAAYEQYF. The CDR3 coding sequence is TGTGCCAGCAGTAGGGCCGGGACTAGCGCTGCCTACGAGCAGTACTTC.

The chain employs TRBV11-2 and TRBJ2-1; D is uncertain. From germline, CDR1 is SGHAT and CDR2 FQNNGV. Trimming cost V 1 base and J 3 bases, with 7 bases left between them. The CDR3 totals 14 residues. The CDR3 DNA reads as TGTGCCAGCAGCTTAGGTCTAAACTACAATGAGCAGTTCTTC. Protein product: CASSLGLNYNEQFF.

The CDR3 loop is CASSHRVNYGYTF. The CDR3 nucleotides read TGTGCCAGCAGCCACAGGGTTAACTATGGCTACACCTTC. The chain employs TRBV5-6 and TRBJ1-2, with D tentatively TRBD1 (6 bases). Between the trimmed V and J ends, which lost 4 bases and 1 base, there was a span of 8 bases. The CDR3 runs to 13 residues. Germline V gene lookup returns CDR1 SGHDT and CDR2 YYEEEE.

This rearrangement joins TRBV7-8 to TRBJ2-5; tentative D call: TRBD1 (6 bases). The germline V and J ends were trimmed by 1 base and 2 bases, with 8 bases remaining between them. Germline-derived CDR1 and CDR2 are SGHVS and FQNEAQ. The CDR3 consists of 14 residues. This CDR3 reads CASSLDRAQETQYF. As DNA, the CDR3 is TGTGCCAGCAGCTTAGACAGGGCTCAAGAGACCCAGTACTTC.

The table lists this clone with a count of one. The chain joins TRBV2 to TRBJ2-3; a possible D gene is TRBD2 (5 bases). This CDR3 region has 13 residues. V was cut by 4 bases and J by 6 bases, with 11 bases left in between. Germline V gene data show CDR1 as SNHLY and CDR2 as FYNNEI. CDR3 DNA: TGTGCCAGCAGTGTTATCGGGGTTGATACGCAGTATTTT. Translation: CASSVIGVDTQYF.

This chain uses TRBV5-1 with TRBJ1-1; 9 bases map to TRBD1. CDR1 SGHRS and CDR2 YFSETQ come from the germline V gene. Germline trimming cut 4 bases from V and 5 bases from J; bases unmatched to any gene: 6. The CDR3 is made up of 14 amino acids. CDR3 protein: CASSLTTGGTEAFF. CDR3 DNA sequence: TGCGCCAGCAGCCTTACGACAGGGGGGACTGAAGCTTTCTTT.

The V gene is TRBV6-2 or TRBV6-3, the J gene TRBJ2-1; tentative D call: TRBD1 (5 bases). The CDR3 runs to 16 residues. The germline V and J ends were trimmed by 5 bases and 5 bases, with 19 bases remaining between them. CDR1 and CDR2 from the germline V gene are MNHEY and SVGEGT. The DNA for the CDR3 is TGTGCCAGCAGTAAGCTACAGGTTAGAATAAACAATGAGCAGTTCTTC. The encoded protein is CASSKLQVRINNEQFF.